This passage covers 5 T cell receptor beta chains from one sample sequenced in a study of a mutant IDH1 vaccine in newly diagnosed glioma. No antigen has been assigned to these receptors. Time point denoted: week 5, during vaccination. Topical imiquimod accompanied each vaccine dose, which consisted of 300 ug of mutant IDH1 20-mer peptide. The method was immunoSEQ multiplex PCR; TCRdb's version includes in-frame clones alone and lacks a portion of them. The data contain around 51,000 clones, approximately 78% of them singletons. This specimen consisted of PBMCs, obtained from a glioma patient whose treatment included an IDH1 peptide vaccine. These receptors were taken from a woman in her 40s with glioma.

The gene calls are TRBV7-2 and TRBJ1-5; D remains unclear. Germline V gene data show CDR1 as SGHTA and CDR2 as FQGNSA. The CDR3 has 14 amino acids. Trimming took 0 bases from V and 5 from J, leaving 8 bases between them. The CDR3 reads CASSLAGIDQPQHF. The CDR3 nucleotides read TGTGCCAGCAGCTTAGCTGGGATCGATCAGCCCCAGCATTTT. Based on the CDR3 plus reference TRBV7-2 and TRBJ1-5, the full variable domain is GAGVSQSPSNKVTEKGKDVELRCDPISGHTALYWYRQSLGQGLEFLIYFQGNSAPDKSGLPSDRFSAERTGGSVSTLTIQRTQQEDSAVYLCASSLAGIDQPQHFGDGTRLSIL.

This sequence joins TRBV9 and TRBJ2-3, with D uncertain. This CDR3 region has 15 residues. Germline CDR1 reads SGDLS; CDR2 reads YYNGEE. The ends were cut back, 4 bases at V and 11 bases at J, with 23 bases in the middle. This chain's CDR3 is CASSYDLRALREQYF. Written as DNA, the CDR3 is TGTGCCAGCAGCTATGATCTCCGAGCCTTAAGAGAGCAGTATTTT.

This CDR3 is CASSTAFGGNEQFF. The DNA of the CDR3 is TGTGCTAGCAGTACTGCCTTTGGGGGTAATGAGCAGTTCTTC. The chain couples TRBV19 to TRBJ2-1, with D perhaps matching TRBD1 or TRBD2 (5 bases each). CDR3 length: 14 amino acids. Per the germline V gene, CDR1 is LNHDA and CDR2 is SQIVND (reference sequence).

The chain uses TRBV13 and TRBJ1-3; no clear D. The CDR3 is 10 residues long. The germline V and J ends were trimmed by 6 bases and 7 bases, with 4 bases remaining between them. Germline assignment: CDR1 PRHDT and CDR2 FYEKMQ (reference sequence). CDR3 sequence: CASSLNTIYF. The CDR3 nucleotides read TGTGCCAGCAGTCTCAACACCATATATTTT.

This clone was seen only a few times. J is TRBJ1-1 and V is TRBV28; no firm D call. Germline V gene sequence: CDR1 MDHEN, CDR2 SYDVKM. V lost 6 bases, J lost 0 bases, and 14 bases lay in between. The CDR3 spans 15 residues. CDR3: CASSPPDEMNTEAFF. For the CDR3, the DNA is TGTGCCAGCAGCCCACCGGACGAAATGAACACTGAAGCTTTCTTT. The whole variable domain, filled in from reference TRBV28 and TRBJ1-1, reads DVKVTQSSRYLVKRTGEKVFLECVQDMDHENMFWYRQDPGLGLRLIYFSYDVKMKEKGDIPEGYSVSREKKERFSLILESASTNQTSMYLCASSPPDEMNTEAFFGQGTRLTVV.